These 27 T cell receptor beta chains were all obtained from the same sample, sequenced in a study of prognosis after radiotherapy for stage I lung cancer (dated by TCRdb to the early 2020s). The sample was run on an Illumina HiSeq 3000. Two rounds of multiplex PCR were used to amplify the TCR beta CDR3 region from genomic DNA. The first PCR round used primers specific to each TRBV and TRBJ gene, with sequences filed in Chinese patent CN105087789A. TCRdb's own reprocessing of the public reads used fastp at Q25 and MiXCR and kept productive beta chains. Rows are combined by CDR3 protein, so each entry shows the most common genes and DNA. Counted in this sample were about 31,000 distinct CDR3 sequences; approximately 46% of them appeared once. Jointly, the top ten make up over 15% of the sample. The specimen was PBMCs, collected before or after stereotactic body radiation therapy (not recorded which). Source of these receptors: a donor aged 50 or older with non-small cell lung cancer.

This clonotype was recorded many times. The chain combines TRBV7-9 with TRBJ2-5; either TRBD1 or TRBD2 may supply D (6 bases each). The V gene lost 5 bases and the J gene lost 2 bases, with 24 bases spanning the gap. The CDR3 runs 18 residues. In germline, CDR1 is SEHNR, CDR2 FQNEAQ (reference sequence). The CDR3 bases are TGTGCCAGCAGCAATATATTTCGGGGGCCGGGACCTCAAGAGACCCAGTACTTC. Translating it yields CASSNIFRGPGPQETQYF.

This rearrangement joins TRBV30 to TRBJ1-4; a possible D gene is TRBD1 (6 bases). The CDR3 length is 13 residues. Trimming removed 3 bases from V and 4 bases from J, with 9 bases in between. The germline V gene has CDR1 GTSNPN and CDR2 SVGIG (reference sequence). The DNA for the CDR3 is TGTGCCTGGAGCCAGGGGATTAATGAAAAACTGTTTTTT. It translates to CAWSQGINEKLFF.

The chain carries TRBV7-2 and TRBJ2-7; the D is unclear. The CDR3 contains 14 residues. Trimming removed 6 bases from V and 4 bases from J, with 16 bases in between. CDR1 and CDR2 from the germline V gene are SGHTA and FQGNSA. CDR3: CASSGQAGPYEQYF. In DNA, the CDR3 is TGTGCCAGCAGTGGGCAGGCCGGCCCTTACGAGCAGTACTTC.

The chain is built from TRBV2 and TRBJ2-1, with a tentative D call TRBD2 (5 bases). This CDR3 contains 15 residues. The V gene lost 2 bases and the J gene lost 6 bases, with 14 bases spanning the gap. Germline V gene lookup returns CDR1 SNHLY and CDR2 FYNNEI. CDR3 sequence: CASSESLLAGNEQFF. The CDR3 coding sequence is TGTGCCAGCAGTGAAAGTCTTCTAGCTGGCAATGAGCAGTTCTTC.

This clonotype appeared a few times. The chain links TRBV27 to TRBJ2-7; 8 bases agree with TRBD2. The V and J ends lost 4 bases and 2 bases, in that order; junction bases with no gene match: 25. This CDR3 is 21 amino acids long. Germline CDR1 reads MNHEY; CDR2 reads SMNVEV (reference sequence). The CDR3 loop reads CASSSPGVCSTSGEITYEQYF. The CDR3 bases are TGTGCCAGCAGTTCGCCGGGGGTGTGTAGTACTAGCGGAGAGATTACCTACGAGCAGTACTTC.

This clonotype was picked up many times. The J gene is TRBJ1-3, the V gene TRBV7-8, with D hard to call. V shed 5 bases and J shed 0 bases, with 8 bases lying between them. Germline V gene sequence: CDR1 SGHVS, CDR2 FQNEAQ. The CDR3 contains 14 residues. CDR3 in amino acids: CASSPTRSGNTIYF. The CDR3 coding sequence is TGTGCCAGCAGCCCTACCCGCTCTGGAAACACCATATATTTT.

This chain uses TRBV20-1 with TRBJ2-1; TRBD2 matches 8 bases. V was pared by 4 bases and J by 7 bases, with 9 bases of the junction left unmatched. The CDR3 totals 14 residues. Germline lookup yields CDR1 DFQATT and CDR2 SNEGSKA (reference sequence). CDR3 amino acids: CSATTGLAANEQFF. The CDR3 DNA follows: TGCAGTGCTACCACAGGACTAGCTGCGAATGAGCAGTTCTTC.

This clonotype is termed medium-sized. The chain carries TRBV2 and TRBJ2-3, with 8 bases matching TRBD1. The CDR3 sequence is 15 residues long. The V gene's germline CDR1 is SNHLY and CDR2 FYNNEI. V was pared by 3 bases and J by 4 bases, with 6 bases of the junction left unmatched. CDR3 residues: CASSDETGVADTQYF. The CDR3 nucleotides are TGTGCCAGCAGTGACGAGACAGGGGTTGCAGATACGCAGTATTTT.

This clonotype was counted at least ten times. The gene calls are TRBV30 and TRBJ1-5; D uncertain. This CDR3 spans 13 amino acids. V lost 2 bases to trimming and J lost 5 bases, with 10 bases between them. Germline assignment: CDR1 GTSNPN and CDR2 SVGIG (reference sequence). In DNA form, the CDR3 reads TGTGCCTGGAGTTCCGGACCGGATCAGCCCCAGCATTTT. As protein: CAWSSGPDQPQHF.

V is TRBV20-1 and J is TRBJ1-2; D call uncertain. This CDR3 is built from 17 residues. Trimming stripped 6 bases from V and 5 bases from J, with 28 bases between. Germline V gives CDR1 DFQATT, CDR2 SNEGSKA (reference sequence). In DNA, the CDR3 is TGCAGTGCAAAACCTCCCGCCAGGCAACGCATGGTGTATGGCTACACCTTC. It encodes CSAKPPARQRMVYGYTF.

This clonotype has a count of ten or more. A much more abundant neighbour one base away suggests this may be a read error. The conserved phenylalanine or tryptophan normally closing the CDR3 is absent here, so this likely arose from a read error. The chain uses TRBV24-1 and TRBJ1-2, with D perhaps matching TRBD1 (5 bases). This CDR3 has 14 amino acids. V lost 6 bases to trimming and J lost 10 bases, with 20 bases between them. Germline CDR1 reads KGHDR; CDR2 reads SFDVKD. CDR3 sequence (DNA): TGTGCCACCAGTAGTGGTTGGGGGAAAGAGTCCTACACCCTC. Amino acid sequence: CATSSGWGKESYTL.

Remarks on this clonotype: Mismatch with germline at one junction end may stem from a read error. The chain couples TRBV28 to TRBJ2-7; 7 bases agree with TRBD1. Germline loops: CDR1 MDHEN, CDR2 SYDVKM. The CDR3 length is 14 residues. The CDR3 DNA reads as TGTGCCGGCAGTTGGGCGACAGGGCCGGGCGATCAGTACTTC. This sequence encodes CAGSWATGPGDQYF. Variable domain in full (rest from reference TRBV28 and TRBJ2-7): DVKVTQSSRYLVKRTGEKVFLECVQDMDHENMFWYRQDPGLGLRLIYFSYDVKMKEKGDIPEGYSVSREKKERFSLILESASTNQTSMYLCAGSWATGPGDQYFGPGTRLTVT.

This clonotype appeared many times. The genes are TRBV27 and TRBJ2-3, with D possibly called TRBD1 or TRBD2 (6 bases each). The V gene lost 6 bases and the J gene lost 0 bases, with 10 bases spanning the gap. The germline gives CDR1 MNHEY, CDR2 SMNVEV (reference sequence). This CDR3 spans 14 amino acids. CDR3 sequence: CASRGGPSTDTQYF. CDR3 DNA sequence: TGTGCCAGCAGGGGGGGCCCTAGCACAGATACGCAGTATTTT.

This clonotype has only one observation. A far bigger clonotype differs at one base, so this is likely a read error. The rearrangement links TRBV6-4 to TRBJ1-2; no clear D. The CDR3 has 13 residues. The V gene's germline CDR1 is MRHNA and CDR2 SNTAGT. V gave up 3 bases and J gave up 8 bases, with 13 bases separating them. The CDR3 DNA sequence: TGTGCCAGCAGTGAAGACCCGTGTCGGGGCTACACCTTC. Amino acid sequence: CASSEDPCRGYTF.

This clonotype was seen only once. A much larger clone sits a single nucleotide away, making a read error possible. The chain employs TRBV18 and TRBJ1-1; tentative D call: TRBD1 (5 bases). CDR3 length equals 17 residues. V dropped 3 bases and J dropped 8 bases, with 25 bases sitting between them. The germline V gene has CDR1 KGHSH and CDR2 LQKENI. The CDR3 DNA sequence: TGTGCCAGCTCACCCACAGGCTTGATCCTCGGGCCAGCCGAAGCTTTCTTT. Its translation: CASSPTGLILGPAEAFF.

In its sample, this clonotype was seen many times. V gene TRBV20-1 combines with J gene TRBJ1-3, with D possibly being TRBD1 (6 bases). There are 14 residues in the CDR3. The V end was cut by 3 bases, the J end by 8 bases, with 17 bases between. Germline V gene data show CDR1 as DFQATT and CDR2 as SNEGSKA (reference sequence). CDR3 bases: TGCAGTGCTAGCTTTGGGGGCTTCTCGGACACCATATATTTT. Translation: CSASFGGFSDTIYF.

Worth noting for this clonotype: The likely explanation is a read error, given a far larger clone one base away. V usage is TRBV9 and J usage is TRBJ2-7; D might be TRBD2 (7 bases). The CDR3 extends over 15 amino acids. Germline CDR1 reads SGDLS; CDR2 reads YYNGEE. CDR3 nucleotides: TGCGCCAGCAGCTTGGGGGGGAAAGGGGGCTACGAGCAGTACTTC. Residues: CASSLGGKGGYEQYF.

This clonotype was picked up many times. The J gene is TRBJ2-1, the V gene TRBV3-1, with 9 nucleotides matching TRBD2. The germline CDR1 and CDR2 sequences are LGHDT and YNNKEL (reference sequence). Germline trimming cut 3 bases from V and 5 bases from J; bases unmatched to any gene: 5. CDR3 length: 15 residues. Here the CDR3 reads CASSQGTSRNNEQFF. The CDR3 region has the DNA TGTGCCAGCAGCCAGGGGACTAGCAGAAACAATGAGCAGTTCTTC.

This clonotype was observed a few times. V is TRBV25-1 and J is TRBJ1-4; 9 positions match TRBD1. Per germline, CDR1 MGHDK and CDR2 SYGVNS. The CDR3 totals 16 residues. V lost 3 bases, J lost 2 bases, and 4 bases stayed unmatched. CDR3 residues: CASSEPQGATNEKLFF. The CDR3 DNA is TGTGCCAGCAGTGAGCCACAGGGGGCTACTAATGAAAAACTGTTTTTT.

This chain connects TRBV24-1 to TRBJ2-7, with D maybe TRBD2 (5 bases). CDR1 is KGHDR, CDR2 SFDVKD, per germline. This CDR3 is 14 amino acids long. The V end was cut by 3 bases, the J end by 5 bases, with 13 bases between. The CDR3 reads CATSDSGRSHEQYF. For the CDR3, the DNA is TGTGCCACCAGTGATAGTGGGAGATCCCACGAGCAGTACTTC.

This clonotype was recorded many times. The chain combines TRBV18 with TRBJ2-7; TRBD2 matches at 7 bases. Losses at the gene ends were 5 bases for V and 6 bases for J; bases not matched to a gene: 10. CDR1 KGHSH and CDR2 LQKENI come from the germline V gene. The CDR3 is 14 residues long. The CDR3 DNA follows: TGTGCCAGCTCAAAACTAGCGCAGGCCTCCGAGCAGTACTTC. It translates to CASSKLAQASEQYF.

The chain combines TRBV6-1 with TRBJ1-4; 7 bases are shared with TRBD1. The germline V gene has CDR1 MNHNS and CDR2 SASEGT. The junction had 13 bases not matched to a gene; V was cut back by 7 bases and J by 8 bases. CDR3 length: 15 amino acids. For the CDR3, the DNA is TGTGCCAGCATCCACAGGACAGGTGTAGGGGAAAAACTGTTTTTT. Translation: CASIHRTGVGEKLFF.

V is TRBV28 and J is TRBJ2-2; D unclear. This CDR3 spans 13 amino acids. V was trimmed by 6 bases and J by 10 bases, leaving 15 bases between them. Germline CDR1 is MDHEN and CDR2 is SYDVKM. The CDR3, as DNA: TGTGCCAGCAGCCATTGGACCGACGTGGAGCTGTTTTTT. Translating it yields CASSHWTDVELFF.

The genes are TRBV6-1 and TRBJ2-7, with D unclear. Germline lookup yields CDR1 MNHNS and CDR2 SASEGT. The CDR3 sequence is 12 residues long. V lost 2 bases to trimming and J lost 10 bases, with 12 bases between them. The CDR3 loop is CASSESGYDQYF. The CDR3, as DNA: TGTGCCAGCAGTGAATCCGGCTATGATCAGTACTTC.

This chain connects TRBV10-3 to TRBJ2-5, with D perhaps matching TRBD1 (6 bases). V was trimmed by 10 bases and J by 2 bases, leaving 11 bases between them. The germline CDR1 and CDR2 sequences are ENHRY and SYGVKD. The CDR3 is made up of 12 amino acids. The CDR3, as DNA: TGTGCCACTTCAGGGACACAAGAGACCCAGTACTTC. This codes for CATSGTQETQYF.

Ten or more counts support this clonotype. CDR3 in DNA: TGTGCCAGCTCCCTCGAGAGCTCTGGAAACACCATATATTTT. Encoded protein: CASSLESSGNTIYF. This chain uses TRBV18 with TRBJ1-3; no firm D call. The CDR3 length is 14 residues. Germline V CDR1 and CDR2: KGHSH, LQKENI. V gave up 6 bases and J gave up 0 bases, with 9 bases separating them.

This clonotype was counted at least ten times. The chain links TRBV12-5 to TRBJ1-2; possible D gene TRBD1, 6 bases. The V gene lost 0 bases and the J gene lost 1 base, with 15 bases spanning the gap. Looked up from germline, CDR1 is LGHNT and CDR2 is FRNRAP. The CDR3 is 17 amino acids. The CDR3 nucleotides read TGTGCTAGTGGTTTGGTTGGCGGGCAGGGGATTAACTATGGCTACACCTTC. It codes for CASGLVGGQGINYGYTF.